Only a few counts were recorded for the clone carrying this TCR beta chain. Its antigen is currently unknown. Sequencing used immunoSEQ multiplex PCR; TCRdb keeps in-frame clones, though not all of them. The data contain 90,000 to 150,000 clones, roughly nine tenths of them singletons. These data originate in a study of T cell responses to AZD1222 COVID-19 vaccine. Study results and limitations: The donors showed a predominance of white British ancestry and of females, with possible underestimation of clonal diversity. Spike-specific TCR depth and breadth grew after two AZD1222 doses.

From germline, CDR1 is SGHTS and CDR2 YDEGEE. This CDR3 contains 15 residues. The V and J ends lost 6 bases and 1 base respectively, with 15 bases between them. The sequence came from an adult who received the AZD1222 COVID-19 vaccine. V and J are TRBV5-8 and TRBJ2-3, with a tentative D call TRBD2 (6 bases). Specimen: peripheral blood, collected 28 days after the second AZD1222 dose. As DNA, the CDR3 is TGTGCCAGCACCAAAGCGGGCCTGGGCACAGATACGCAGTATTTT. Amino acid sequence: CASTKAGLGTDTQYF.